The 15 T cell receptor beta chains below all came from one sample that was sequenced in a study of regulatory T cells in long-lasting Graves disease. Time point described: newly diagnosed GD, antithyroid drugs for less than 3 months. Researchers made the TCR library from RNA that was extracted from PBMCs. Relying on iRepertoire HTBI primers and Arm-PCR of CDR3 regions, the team built TCR beta libraries. MiXCR, run by TCRdb on the multiplex PCR reads, gives a single entry per CDR3 protein. The sample includes approximately 390,000 distinct CDR3 sequences, around 15% of them seen just once. The sample also formed part of further work on T cells in Graves' hyperthyroidism and ophthalmopathy.

The input for sequencing was peripheral blood mononuclear cells (PBMCs), taken at new diagnosis, from a patient treated with antithyroid drugs. Receptors originate from a woman younger than 35 with Graves disease.

The chain uses TRBV27 and TRBJ2-1; D gene ambiguous. CDR3 size: 11 residues. V lost 3 bases to trimming and J lost 9 bases, with 6 bases between them. The germline gives CDR1 MNHEY, CDR2 SMNVEV (reference sequence). Written as DNA, the CDR3 is TGTGCCAGCAGTTTGCAGTGTGAGCAGTTCTTC. Protein sequence: CASSLQCEQFF.

Ten or more counts support this clonotype. The V gene is TRBV13, the J gene TRBJ1-2; no reliable D call. The CDR3 extends over 14 amino acids. With 7 bases removed from V and 8 bases from J, the gap between germline ends came to 20 bases. CDR1 and CDR2 (germline): PRHDT, FYEKMQ (reference sequence). In nucleotides, the CDR3 is TGTGCCAGCACCTGGATGACGAAGGGCGGCGGCTACACCTTC. Translation: CASTWMTKGGGYTF. Full variable domain (remainder filled in from reference TRBV13 and TRBJ1-2): AAGVIQSPRHLIKEKRETATLKCYPIPRHDTVYWYQQGPGQDPQFLISFYEKMQSDKGSIPDRFSAQQFSDYHSELNMSSLELGDSALYFCASTWMTKGGGYTFGSGTRLTVV.

CDR3 bases: TGCAGTGCTAGAGATGCCCGACTAGCGGGGGGGAGCACAGATACGCAGTATTTT. This sequence encodes CSARDARLAGGSTDTQYF. This chain joins TRBV20-1 and TRBJ2-3; 14 bases map to TRBD2. The J segment lost 0 bases and the V segment lost 0 bases, leaving 5 bases of the junction unmatched. The V gene's germline CDR1 is DFQATT and CDR2 SNEGSKA (reference sequence). This CDR3 comprises 18 residues.

This clonotype appeared many times. This chain joins TRBV20-1 and TRBJ1-5; TRBD1 matches at 7 bases. The germline CDR1 and CDR2 sequences are DFQATT and SNEGSKA (reference sequence). V shed 4 bases and J 5 bases; nucleotides not matched to a gene: 5. This CDR3 is built from 13 residues. The CDR3 region is CSAIWQGDQPQHF. CDR3 nucleotide sequence: TGCAGTGCTATCTGGCAGGGGGATCAGCCCCAGCATTTT.

This clonotype showed up many times. The CDR3 DNA is TGTGCCAGCTCACCATCGCCCCGAGATACGCAGTATTTT. It specifies CASSPSPRDTQYF. This rearrangement joins TRBV18 to TRBJ2-3; D remains unclear. This CDR3 is 13 amino acids long. Germline loops: CDR1 KGHSH, CDR2 LQKENI. Trimming shortened V by 2 bases and J by 5 bases, and 8 bases separated the two germline ends.

As concerns this clonotype: A much more abundant neighbour one base away suggests this may be a read error. J is TRBJ1-5 and V is TRBV3-1; 8 positions agree with TRBD1. Germline V gene sequence: CDR1 LGHDT, CDR2 YNNKEL (reference sequence). The CDR3 length is 15 residues. The CDR3 loop is CASGHQGARGQPQHF. CDR3 sequence (DNA): TGTGCCAGCGGCCACCAGGGGGCGCGGGGTCAGCCCCAGCATTTT.

This clonotype was seen ten or more times. The genes are TRBV9 and TRBJ2-1; possibly TRBD1 for D (5 bases). The CDR3 sequence is 16 residues long. The V and J ends lost 0 bases and 4 bases respectively, with 14 bases between them. Germline V gene lookup returns CDR1 SGDLS and CDR2 YYNGEE. The CDR3 sequence: CASSVVPGLSYNEQFF. DNA of the CDR3: TGTGCCAGCAGCGTAGTGCCAGGGCTGAGTTACAATGAGCAGTTCTTC.

Only a few counts were recorded for this clonotype. The chain is built from TRBV5-4 and TRBJ2-5, with 14 bases identical to TRBD2. After removal of 9 bases from V and 3 bases from J, the junction contained 4 bases not matched to a gene. Germline CDR1 is SGHNT and CDR2 is YYREEE (reference sequence). The CDR3 extends over 14 amino acids. CDR3 residues: CATTGLAGEETQYF. CDR3 bases: TGTGCCACTACGGGACTAGCGGGGGAAGAGACCCAGTACTTC.

This clonotype was counted many times. The chain links TRBV9 to TRBJ1-5; the D is unclear. V was cut by 0 bases and J by 5 bases, with 9 bases left in between. The length of the CDR3 is 14 residues. The germline V gene has CDR1 SGDLS and CDR2 YYNGEE. The CDR3, as DNA: TGTGCCAGCAGCGTAGATGTCGGTGATCAGCCCCAGCATTTT. It encodes CASSVDVGDQPQHF.

The chain uses TRBV6-1 and TRBJ1-2, with D maybe TRBD1 (5 bases). Germline V gene sequence: CDR1 MNHNS, CDR2 SASEGT. The CDR3 is made up of 12 amino acids. Trimming shortened V by 7 bases and J by 5 bases, and 11 bases separated the two germline ends. The CDR3 here is CASTGGFYGYTF. The CDR3 nucleotides are TGTGCCAGCACTGGGGGTTTTTATGGCTACACCTTC.

This clonotype occurred many times. The chain couples TRBV7-2 to TRBJ2-3; D is possibly TRBD1 or TRBD2 (5 bases each). This CDR3 contains 15 residues. Trimming took off 9 bases at V and 1 base at J, with 17 bases between the two ends. Germline CDR1 reads SGHTA; CDR2 reads FQGNSA. The CDR3 protein is CASSVGRLGTDTQYF. CDR3 in DNA: TGTGCCAGTTCGGTGGGACGCCTCGGCACAGATACGCAGTATTTT.

In its sample, this clonotype was seen a few times. The rearrangement joins TRBV9 to TRBJ2-1; maybe TRBD2 (6 bases). This CDR3 contains 17 residues. Germline CDR1 reads SGDLS; CDR2 reads YYNGEE. With 4 bases removed from V and 8 bases from J, the gap between germline ends came to 25 bases. CDR3 sequence: CASSTNPGLPGSDEQFF. The CDR3 DNA is TGTGCCAGCAGCACAAACCCGGGACTCCCCGGGAGCGATGAGCAGTTCTTC.

This rearrangement joins TRBV30 to TRBJ1-2; 10 bases agree with TRBD1. The CDR3 spans 15 residues. Germline CDR1 GTSNPN, CDR2 SVGIG (reference sequence). V shed 1 base and J 1 base; nucleotides not matched to a gene: 3. The CDR3: CAWSGDRGFNYGYTF. Here the CDR3 DNA reads TGTGCCTGGAGTGGGGACAGGGGTTTTAACTATGGCTACACCTTC.

As to this clonotype: A read error may be the cause here, since a much bigger clone is one base away. For the CDR3, the DNA is TGCAGTGCTAGAGAAAGCGGGGGACTCTACGAGCAGTACTTC. Its protein is CSARESGGLYEQYF. V is TRBV20-1 and J is TRBJ2-7, with TRBD2 identical over 8 bases. CDR1 is DFQATT, CDR2 SNEGSKA, per germline (reference sequence). Trimming cost V 0 bases and J 3 bases; bases outside gene matches: 4. The CDR3 consists of 14 residues.

This clonotype was counted ten times or more. This chain connects TRBV18 to TRBJ1-1, with a weak D call TRBD1 (6 bases). V lost 3 bases, J lost 6 bases, and 20 bases lay in between. CDR3 length equals 16 residues. Germline lookup yields CDR1 KGHSH and CDR2 LQKENI. The CDR3 bases are TGTGCCAGCTCACCCGTTTTAGGGGGAGGCCATTCTGAAGCTTTCTTT. It specifies CASSPVLGGGHSEAFF.